The 4 T cell receptor beta chains presented below share a single source sample, sequenced in a study of breast tumors, draining lymph nodes, adjacent tissues. TCRdb re-analysed the multiplex PCR reads in MiXCR, keeping a single row per CDR3 protein. Of more than 5,500 distinct CDR3 sequences listed, roughly two fifths are singletons. The sequencing sample was made of tumor-adjacent breast tissue. These receptors all come from a female donor with breast cancer. Some clones in this sample may be carry-over from other donors' samples.

This clonotype was observed at least ten times. This chain uses TRBV7-6 with TRBJ2-1; D may be TRBD1 (6 bases). Per germline, CDR1 SGHVS and CDR2 FNYEAQ. The V and J ends lost 3 bases and 3 bases respectively, with 9 bases between them. The CDR3 extends over 14 amino acids. This chain's CDR3 is CASSFSRGYNEQFF. CDR3 bases: TGTGCCAGCAGCTTTTCCAGGGGCTACAATGAGCAGTTCTTC.

Within the sample, this clonotype is medium-sized. This chain joins TRBV5-1 and TRBJ2-7, with D possibly matching TRBD1 (6 bases). The CDR3 has 15 amino acids. Germline V gene lookup returns CDR1 SGHRS and CDR2 YFSETQ. The V and J ends lost 0 bases and 0 bases respectively, with 10 bases between them. CDR3 loop: CASSLGLGHSYEQYF. CDR3 DNA sequence: TGCGCCAGCAGCTTGGGATTGGGACACTCCTACGAGCAGTACTTC. The full variable domain, with the rest looked up from reference TRBV5-1 and TRBJ2-7, is KAGVTQTPRYLIKTRGQQVTLSCSPISGHRSVSWYQQTPGQGLQFLFEYFSETQRNKGNFPGRFSGRQFSNSRSEMNVSTLELGDSALYLCASSLGLGHSYEQYFGPGTRLTVT.

This clonotype was detected once. This sequence joins TRBV30 and TRBJ1-2; 7 nucleotides agree with TRBD1. This CDR3 contains 12 residues. Germline assignment: CDR1 GTSNPN and CDR2 SVGIG (reference sequence). For the CDR3, the DNA is TGTGTTTCCTCGACAGGGAACTATGGCTACACCTTC. It specifies CVSSTGNYGYTF.

This clonotype is labeled medium-sized. CDR3 loop: CASSLGGGLYEQYF. The CDR3 nucleotides read TGTGCCAGCAGCTTAGGGGGAGGACTATACGAGCAGTACTTC. The chain employs TRBV7-8 and TRBJ2-7; D may be TRBD2 (6 bases). This CDR3 is 14 amino acids long. Per the germline V gene, CDR1 is SGHVS and CDR2 is FQNEAQ. V was cut by 1 base and J by 4 bases, with 11 bases left in between.